The present T cell receptor (beta chain) was sequenced within a study of cytomegalovirus exposure and HLA in healthy donors. Trimming cost V 6 bases and J 4 bases, with 9 bases left between them. Per the germline V gene, CDR1 is LNHDA and CDR2 is SQIVND (reference sequence). This CDR3 spans 12 amino acids. The primer mix had 60 Vbeta and 13 Jbeta primers. Clones were sequenced by immunoSEQ multiplex PCR, and TCRdb holds only the in-frame ones, with some missing. The sample contains over 150,000 clones, more than 80% of which appear only once. Study-level results: HLA alleles showed associations with 15,000 to 20,000 TCR beta sequences in a later analysis, at a 0.05 false discovery rate. A later analysis by the authors found several of the most significant clusters apparently linked to common viral pathogens. In terms of immune exposure information, only CMV serostatus was available.

As concerns this clone: The antigen is undetermined.

The V gene is TRBV19, the J gene TRBJ1-2; no definite D call. The sample taken for sequencing was PBMCs. The sequence came from a man between 18 and 35 years old in good health and CMV-seronegative. DNA for the CDR3: TGTGCCAGTAGCGAGATTTTCTATGGCTACACCTTC. Translation: CASSEIFYGYTF.